This T cell receptor (beta chain) was profiled in a study of cytomegalovirus exposure and HLA in healthy donors. PCR involved 60 Vbeta and 13 Jbeta primers. This table comes from immunoSEQ multiplex PCR, and its TCRdb copy is limited to in-frame clones, with some not included. The sample lists roughly 100,000 clones, 76% seen once, with roughly 8% in the top ten. This CDR3 has 16 residues. Per germline, CDR1 SGHRS and CDR2 YFSETQ. V dropped 4 bases and J dropped 0; count of bases not matched to a gene: 6. This sequence joins TRBV5-1 and TRBJ2-1; 8 bases are a match to TRBD1. The sequence was collected from a man aged 40-49 years in good health and CMV-seropositive. The source material was PBMCs. For the CDR3, the DNA is TGCGCCAGCAGCACTCAGGGGGCGACCTCCTACAATGAGCAGTTCTTC. Translating it yields CASSTQGATSYNEQFF.